These T cell receptor beta chains were read from a single sample in a study. MiXCR, applied by TCRdb to the 5' RACE reads, yields one record per CDR3 protein. The profile shows about 6,000 distinct CDR3 sequences, over 50% of them singletons. Input material: naive CD4+ T cells sorted from blood. These receptor sequences come from a female donor with breast cancer. CDR3s include the opening cysteine and the closing phenylalanine or tryptophan. D genes are given only for firm matches. Clone sizes are given selectively: once, few, many, or a class where the clone is expanded.

D	J	V	size	DNA	CDR3
.	TRBJ1-2	TRBV20-1	few	TGCAGTGCTAGAGCCCCCGGCGGGACATCGTATGGCTACACCTTC	CSARAPGGTSYGYTF
.	TRBJ2-5	TRBV20-1	.	TGCAGTGCTAGACCCCGGGACGAATATTTAGGGGCCCAGTACTTC	CSARPRDEYLGAQYF
TRBD1	TRBJ2-1	TRBV20-1	.	TGCAGTGCTAGACGAAGCAGGGGGCGTGAAACCCTAGCGAGCTACAATGAGCAGTTCTTC	CSARRSRGRETLASYNEQFF
.	TRBJ2-1	TRBV30	.	TGTGCCTACATGGCACTGAGCTCCTACAATGAGCAGTTCTTC	CAYMALSSYNEQFF
.	TRBJ2-7	TRBV20-1	once	TGCAGTGCTCGACCACAACCGACAGAGGGGTTCTACGAGCAGTACTTC	CSARPQPTEGFYEQYF
.	TRBJ2-4	TRBV6-8	few	TGTGCCAGCAGTTACCCCGGGGGCCGGGGCAAAAACATTCAGTACTTC	CASSYPGGRGKNIQYF
.	TRBJ1-1	TRBV6-2/TRBV6-3	.	TGTGCCAGCAGAAGACTAGCGACGAACACTGAAGCTTTCTTT	CASRRLATNTEAFF
.	TRBJ2-3	TRBV29-1	medium-sized	TGCAGCGGGGATATCTCTTCGGATACGCAGTATTTT	CSGDISSDTQYF
.	TRBJ1-1	TRBV20-1	few	TGCAGTGCTTTATCGGACGGGGAGACCACTGAAGCTTTCTTT	CSALSDGETTEAFF
.	TRBJ1-2	TRBV20-1	.	TGCAGTGCTGTCATAGTCTCCGGAGGGTATGGCTACACCTTC	CSAVIVSGGYGYTF
TRBD1	TRBJ2-2	TRBV12-3/TRBV12-4	.	TGTGCCAGCGGTCCCGGGACAGGTGTGACCGGGGAGCTGTTTTTT	CASGPGTGVTGELFF
.	TRBJ2-5	TRBV7-2	.	TGTGCCAGCAGCTTTCAAGGGGGTGCGGAGACCCAGTACTTC	CASSFQGGAETQYF
.	TRBJ1-1	TRBV6-2/TRBV6-3	.	TGTGCCAGCAGCCGGAGCATGAACACTGAAGCTTTCTTT	CASSRSMNTEAFF
.	TRBJ2-2	TRBV5-1	.	TGCGCCAGCAGCTCTAACTCAGGGTTCCGTGTCGGGGAGCTGTTTTTT	CASSSNSGFRVGELFF
TRBD2	TRBJ2-5	TRBV20-1	once	TGCAGTGCTAAGGGACTAGCGGGAGGCGGTGAGACCCAGTACTTC	CSAKGLAGGGETQYF
.	TRBJ2-3	TRBV7-9	few	TGTGCCAGCAGTCGGGACAACTCAGATACGCAGTATTTT	CASSRDNSDTQYF
.	TRBJ1-1	TRBV6-5	.	TGTGCCAGCAGTTACGGTGTGATGAACACTGAAGCTTTCTTT	CASSYGVMNTEAFF
.	TRBJ2-5	TRBV20-1	.	TGCAGTGCTAGAGATCTAGGGCAGTTGGAGACCCAGTACTTC	CSARDLGQLETQYF
.	TRBJ1-2	TRBV6-2/TRBV6-3	.	TGTGCCAGCAGTTACAGCTATGGCTACACCTTC	CASSYSYGYTF
TRBD1	TRBJ2-5	TRBV20-1	.	TGCAGTGCTGTCCCGGGACAGGGTACGGACGAGACCCAGTACTTC	CSAVPGQGTDETQYF
TRBD1	TRBJ1-2	TRBV6-2/TRBV6-3	.	TGTGCCAGCAGTATGGACAGGGGCGATTCTAACTATGGCTACACCTTC	CASSMDRGDSNYGYTF
.	TRBJ1-3	TRBV24-1	.	TGTGCCACCGGAGGCTCCGATGGAAACACCATATATTTT	CATGGSDGNTIYF
.	TRBJ2-2	TRBV7-3	.	TGTGCCAGCAGCTTAGGCAAAATTCCGTTCGCCGGGGAGCTGTTTTTT	CASSLGKIPFAGELFF
.	TRBJ2-2	TRBV7-2	.	TGTGCCAGCAGCTCATCAGGTGGATCCGGGGAGCTGTTTTTT	CASSSSGGSGELFF